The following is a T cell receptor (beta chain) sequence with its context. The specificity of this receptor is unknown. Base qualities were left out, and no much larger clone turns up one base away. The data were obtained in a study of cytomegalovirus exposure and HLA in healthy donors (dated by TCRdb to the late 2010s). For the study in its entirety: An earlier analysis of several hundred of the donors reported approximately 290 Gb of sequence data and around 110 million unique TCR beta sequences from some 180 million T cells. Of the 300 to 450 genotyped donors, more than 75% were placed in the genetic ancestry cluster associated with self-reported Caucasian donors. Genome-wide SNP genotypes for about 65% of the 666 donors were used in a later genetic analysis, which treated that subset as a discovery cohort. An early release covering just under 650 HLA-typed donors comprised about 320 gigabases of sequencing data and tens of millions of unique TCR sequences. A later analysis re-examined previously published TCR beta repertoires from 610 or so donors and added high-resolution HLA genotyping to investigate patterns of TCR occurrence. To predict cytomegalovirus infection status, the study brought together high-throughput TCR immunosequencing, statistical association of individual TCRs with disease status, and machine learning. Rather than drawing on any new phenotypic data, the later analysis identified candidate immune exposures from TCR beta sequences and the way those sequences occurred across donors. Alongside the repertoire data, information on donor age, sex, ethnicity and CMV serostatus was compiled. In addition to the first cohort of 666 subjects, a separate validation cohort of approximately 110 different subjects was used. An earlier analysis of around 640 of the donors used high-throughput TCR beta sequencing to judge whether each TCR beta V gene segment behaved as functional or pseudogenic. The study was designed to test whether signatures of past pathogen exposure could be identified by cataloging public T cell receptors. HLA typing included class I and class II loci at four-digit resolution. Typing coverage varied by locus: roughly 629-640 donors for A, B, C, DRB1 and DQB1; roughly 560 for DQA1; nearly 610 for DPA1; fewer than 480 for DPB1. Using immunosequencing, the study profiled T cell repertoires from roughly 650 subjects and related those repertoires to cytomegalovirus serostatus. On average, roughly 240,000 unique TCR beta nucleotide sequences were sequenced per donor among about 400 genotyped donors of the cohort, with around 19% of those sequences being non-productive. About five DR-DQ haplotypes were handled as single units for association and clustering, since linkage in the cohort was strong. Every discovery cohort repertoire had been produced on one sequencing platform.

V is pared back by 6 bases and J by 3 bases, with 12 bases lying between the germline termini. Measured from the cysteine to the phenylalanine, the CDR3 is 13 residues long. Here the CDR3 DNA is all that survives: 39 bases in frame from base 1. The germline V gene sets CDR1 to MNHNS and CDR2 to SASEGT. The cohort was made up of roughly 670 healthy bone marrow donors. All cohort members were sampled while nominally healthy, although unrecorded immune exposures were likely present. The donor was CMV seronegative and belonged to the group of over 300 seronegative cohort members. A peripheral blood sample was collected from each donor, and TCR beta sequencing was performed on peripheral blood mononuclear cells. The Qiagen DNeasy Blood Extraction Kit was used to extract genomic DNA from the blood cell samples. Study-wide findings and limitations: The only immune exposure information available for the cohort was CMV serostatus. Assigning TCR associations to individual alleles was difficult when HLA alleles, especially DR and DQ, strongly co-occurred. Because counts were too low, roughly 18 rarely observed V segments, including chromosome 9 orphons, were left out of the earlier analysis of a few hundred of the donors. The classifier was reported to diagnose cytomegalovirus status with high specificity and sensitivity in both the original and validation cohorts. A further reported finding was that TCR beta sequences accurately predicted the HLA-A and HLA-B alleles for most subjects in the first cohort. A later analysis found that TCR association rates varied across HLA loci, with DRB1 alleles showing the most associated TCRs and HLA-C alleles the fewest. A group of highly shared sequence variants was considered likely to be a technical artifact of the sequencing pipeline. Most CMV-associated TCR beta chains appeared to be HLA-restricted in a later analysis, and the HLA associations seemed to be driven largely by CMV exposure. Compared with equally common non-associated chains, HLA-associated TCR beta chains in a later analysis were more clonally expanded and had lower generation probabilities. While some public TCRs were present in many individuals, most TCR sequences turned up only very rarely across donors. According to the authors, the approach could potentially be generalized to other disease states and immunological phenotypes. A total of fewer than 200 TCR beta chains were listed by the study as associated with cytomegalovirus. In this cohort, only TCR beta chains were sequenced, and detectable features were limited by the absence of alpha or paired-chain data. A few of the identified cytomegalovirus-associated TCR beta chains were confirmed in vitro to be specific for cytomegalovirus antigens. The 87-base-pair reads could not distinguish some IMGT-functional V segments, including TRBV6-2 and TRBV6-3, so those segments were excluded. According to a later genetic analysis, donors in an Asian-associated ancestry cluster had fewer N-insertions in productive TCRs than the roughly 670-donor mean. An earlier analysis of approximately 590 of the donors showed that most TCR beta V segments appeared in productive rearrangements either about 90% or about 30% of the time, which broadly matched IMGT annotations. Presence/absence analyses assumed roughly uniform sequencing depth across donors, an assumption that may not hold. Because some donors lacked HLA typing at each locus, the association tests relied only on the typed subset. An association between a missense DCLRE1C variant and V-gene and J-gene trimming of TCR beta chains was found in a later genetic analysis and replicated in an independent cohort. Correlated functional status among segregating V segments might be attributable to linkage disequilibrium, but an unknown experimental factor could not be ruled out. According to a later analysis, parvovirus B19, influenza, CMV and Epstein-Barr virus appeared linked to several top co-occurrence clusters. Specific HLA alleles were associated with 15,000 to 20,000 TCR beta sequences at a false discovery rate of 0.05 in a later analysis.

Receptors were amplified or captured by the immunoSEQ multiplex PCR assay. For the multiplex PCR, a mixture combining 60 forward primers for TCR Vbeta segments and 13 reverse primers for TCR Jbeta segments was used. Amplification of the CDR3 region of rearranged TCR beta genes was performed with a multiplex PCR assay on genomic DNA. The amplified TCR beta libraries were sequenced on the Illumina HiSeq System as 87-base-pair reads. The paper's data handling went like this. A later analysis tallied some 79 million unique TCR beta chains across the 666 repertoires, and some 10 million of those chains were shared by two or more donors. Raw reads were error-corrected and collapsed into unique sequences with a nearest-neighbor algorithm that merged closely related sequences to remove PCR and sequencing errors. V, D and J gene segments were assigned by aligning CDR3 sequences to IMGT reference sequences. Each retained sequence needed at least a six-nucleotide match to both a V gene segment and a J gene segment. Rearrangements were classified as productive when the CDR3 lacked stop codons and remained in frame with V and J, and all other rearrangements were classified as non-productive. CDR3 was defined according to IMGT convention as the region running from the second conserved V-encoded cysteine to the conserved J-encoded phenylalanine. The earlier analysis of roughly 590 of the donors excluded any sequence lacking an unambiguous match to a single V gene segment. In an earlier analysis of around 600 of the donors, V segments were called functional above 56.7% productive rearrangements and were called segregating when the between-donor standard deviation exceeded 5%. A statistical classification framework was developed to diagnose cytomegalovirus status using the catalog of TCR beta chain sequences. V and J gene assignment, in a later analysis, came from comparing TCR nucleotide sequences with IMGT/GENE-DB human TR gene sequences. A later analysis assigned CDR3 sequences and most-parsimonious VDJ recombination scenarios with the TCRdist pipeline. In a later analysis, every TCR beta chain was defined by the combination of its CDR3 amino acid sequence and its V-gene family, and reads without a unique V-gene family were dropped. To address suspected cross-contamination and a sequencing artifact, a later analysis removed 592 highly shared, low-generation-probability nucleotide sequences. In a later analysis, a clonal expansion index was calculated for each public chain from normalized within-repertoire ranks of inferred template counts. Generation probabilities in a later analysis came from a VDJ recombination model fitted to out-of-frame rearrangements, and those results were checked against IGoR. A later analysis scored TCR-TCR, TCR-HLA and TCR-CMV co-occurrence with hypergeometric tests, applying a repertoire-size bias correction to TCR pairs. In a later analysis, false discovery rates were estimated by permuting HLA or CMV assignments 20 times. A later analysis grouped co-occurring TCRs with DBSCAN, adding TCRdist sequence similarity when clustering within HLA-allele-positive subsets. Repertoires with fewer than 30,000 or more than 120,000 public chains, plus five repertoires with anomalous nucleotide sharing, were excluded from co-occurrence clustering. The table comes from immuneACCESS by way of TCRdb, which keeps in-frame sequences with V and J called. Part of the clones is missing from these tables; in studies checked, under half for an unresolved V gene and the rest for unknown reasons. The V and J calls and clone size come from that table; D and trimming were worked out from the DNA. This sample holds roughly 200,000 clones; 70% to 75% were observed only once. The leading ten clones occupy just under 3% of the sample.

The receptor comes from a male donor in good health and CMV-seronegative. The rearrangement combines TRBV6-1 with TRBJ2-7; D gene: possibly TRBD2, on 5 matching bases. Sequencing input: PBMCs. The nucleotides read TGTGCCAGCAGGGGCACAGCGGTCTACGAGCAGTACTTC. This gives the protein CASRGTAVYEQYF.